The T cell receptor beta chain described here comes from a study of CD8 T cells in ankylosing spondylitis. Findings and limits, study-wide: Among TCR beta sequences, a motif of under 10 highly homologous variants appeared characteristic of ankylosing spondylitis blood. The clones that were linked to disease were reported to be significantly enriched in matched synovial fluid samples from ankylosing spondylitis patients. CD8+ cells made up the disease-linked clones, which were relatively rare in peripheral blood. In reactive arthritis synovial fluid and blood, some motif variants had been reported before.

The sample holds many counts of this clonotype. Its matching antigen is unknown. Libraries of TCR beta came from quantitative 5'-RACE with molecular barcodes. TCRdb re-derived calls from the 5' RACE reads in MiXCR, one entry per CDR3 protein. The sample yields around 490,000 distinct CDR3 sequences, approximately 5.3% seen once. V dropped 4 bases and J dropped 2; count of bases not matched to a gene: 4. CDR3 length equals 13 residues. The V gene's germline CDR1 is DFQATT and CDR2 SNEGSKA (reference sequence). The chain is built from TRBV20-1 and TRBJ1-1; 7 bases map to TRBD1. The source of this sequence is a male donor with ankylosing spondylitis. Sample: blood, either unsorted or a sorted T cell fraction (not recorded which). The CDR3 bases are TGCAGTGCTACCGACAGGGCTAACACTGAAGCTTTCTTT. Translation gives CSATDRANTEAFF.